One sample yielded the 4 T cell receptor beta chains listed below, sequenced in a study of blood T cell repertoires in COVID-19. Libraries were prepared by immunoSEQ multiplex PCR; TCRdb keeps only in-frame clonotypes and omits some of them. Here the sample spans 250,000 to 300,000 clones, nearly 90% being singletons. The sample taken for sequencing was PBMCs or T cells enriched from blood (not recorded which). The receptors originated from a woman in her thirties who had recovered from COVID-19.

The V gene is TRBV6-4, the J gene TRBJ1-5; 7 bases are shared with TRBD1. The V segment lost 2 bases and the J segment 0 bases; nucleotides outside the gene matches: 4. CDR1 MRHNA and CDR2 SNTAGT come from the germline V gene. The CDR3 runs to 16 residues. CDR3 loop: CASSDQTGNSNQPQHF. CDR3 DNA: TGTGCCAGCAGTGACCAGACAGGGAATAGCAATCAGCCCCAGCATTTT.

This chain's CDR3 is CASSLISNQPQHF. The CDR3 nucleotides are TGTGCCAGCAGCCTAATTAGCAATCAGCCCCAGCATTTT. The chain joins TRBV28 to TRBJ1-5; no firm D call. Germline CDR1 is MDHEN and CDR2 is SYDVKM. The length of the CDR3 is 13 residues. V was clipped by 6 bases and J by 0 bases, with 6 bases between them.

This chain joins TRBV19 and TRBJ1-2, with a tentative D call TRBD1 (6 bases). Germline lookup yields CDR1 LNHDA and CDR2 SQIVND (reference sequence). The V end was cut by 8 bases, the J end by 0 bases, with 19 bases between. CDR3 size: 16 residues. In DNA, the CDR3 is TGTGCCAGTTGGGGGGGCCAGGGCGGACCTAACTATGGCTACACCTTC. Translating it yields CASWGGQGGPNYGYTF.

This chain connects TRBV5-4 to TRBJ1-2, with D tentatively TRBD1 (5 bases). Trimming stripped 1 base from V and 8 bases from J, with 12 bases between. The length of the CDR3 is 13 residues. The germline V gene has CDR1 SGHNT and CDR2 YYREEE (reference sequence). This CDR3 is CASSLWGDGGYTF. CDR3 DNA sequence: TGTGCCAGCAGCTTGTGGGGGGATGGGGGCTACACCTTC. Full variable domain (outside the CDR3, taken from reference TRBV5-4 and TRBJ1-2): ETGVTQSPTHLIKTRGQQVTLRCSSQSGHNTVSWYQQALGQGPQFIFQYYREEENGRGNFPPRFSGLQFPNYSSELNVNALELDDSALYLCASSLWGDGGYTFGSGTRLTVV.